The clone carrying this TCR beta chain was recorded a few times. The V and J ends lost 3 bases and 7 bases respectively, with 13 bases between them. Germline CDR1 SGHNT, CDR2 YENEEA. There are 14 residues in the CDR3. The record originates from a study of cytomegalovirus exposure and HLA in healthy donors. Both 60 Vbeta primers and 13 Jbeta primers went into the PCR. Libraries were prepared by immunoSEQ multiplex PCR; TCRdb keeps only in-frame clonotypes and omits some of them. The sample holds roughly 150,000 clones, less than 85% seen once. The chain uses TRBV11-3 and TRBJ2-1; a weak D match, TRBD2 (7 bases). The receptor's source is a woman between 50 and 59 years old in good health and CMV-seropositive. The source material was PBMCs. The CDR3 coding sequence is TGTGCCAGCAGCTTGGGGGGGACACTTAATGAGCAGTTCTTC. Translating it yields CASSLGGTLNEQFF. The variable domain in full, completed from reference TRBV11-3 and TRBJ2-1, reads EAGVVQSPRYKIIEKKQPVAFWCNPISGHNTLYWYLQNLGQGPELLIRYENEEAVDDSQLPKDRFSAERLKGVDSTLKIQPAELGDSAVYLCASSLGGTLNEQFFGPGTRLTVL.